This T cell receptor beta chain was retrieved from a study of blood T cells in healthy people across ages. General observations from the study: With unsorted PBMCs, a conclusive comparison of naive versus antigen-experienced cells was not possible. Roughly linear age-related decline in beta diversity appeared, significant by age approximately 43.

V lost 3 bases, J lost 2 bases, and 8 bases lay in between. CDR3 size: 14 residues. Germline assignment: CDR1 DFQATT and CDR2 SNEGSKA (reference sequence). In regard to this clonotype: Its antigen remains unidentified.

The authors ran a second PCR of 7 to 11 cycles using a sample-barcoded 5' primer and a J-beta primer mix. From the 5' RACE reads, TCRdb called clonotypes with MiXCR, one entry per CDR3 protein. The repertoire has about 800,000 distinct CDR3 sequences, around 25% of them found once; the top ten carry around 3.6%. This sample was also put to use in a study of T cells of mothers and their children.

The chain has TRBV20-1 and TRBJ2-6; no reliable D call. Sequenced input: blood. The sequence derives from a boy younger than 18 in good health. DNA for the CDR3: TGCAGTGCTAGTATTGGGGCTGGGGCCAACGTCCTGACTTTC. It codes for CSASIGAGANVLTF.